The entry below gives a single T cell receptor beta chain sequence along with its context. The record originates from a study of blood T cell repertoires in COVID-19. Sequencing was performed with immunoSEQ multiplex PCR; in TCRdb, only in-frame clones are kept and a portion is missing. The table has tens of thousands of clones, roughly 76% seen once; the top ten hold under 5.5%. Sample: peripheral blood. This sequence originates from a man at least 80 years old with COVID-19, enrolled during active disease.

CDR3 DNA sequence: TGCGCCAGCAGCCAGCGACCCGGGACAGGGGAAGATACGCAGTATTTT. It specifies CASSQRPGTGEDTQYF. This rearrangement joins TRBV4-1 to TRBJ2-3; 10 nucleotides match TRBD1. Germline V gene lookup returns CDR1 MGHRA and CDR2 YSYEKL. After removal of 3 bases from V and 5 bases from J, the junction contained 8 bases not matched to a gene. This CDR3 contains 16 residues.